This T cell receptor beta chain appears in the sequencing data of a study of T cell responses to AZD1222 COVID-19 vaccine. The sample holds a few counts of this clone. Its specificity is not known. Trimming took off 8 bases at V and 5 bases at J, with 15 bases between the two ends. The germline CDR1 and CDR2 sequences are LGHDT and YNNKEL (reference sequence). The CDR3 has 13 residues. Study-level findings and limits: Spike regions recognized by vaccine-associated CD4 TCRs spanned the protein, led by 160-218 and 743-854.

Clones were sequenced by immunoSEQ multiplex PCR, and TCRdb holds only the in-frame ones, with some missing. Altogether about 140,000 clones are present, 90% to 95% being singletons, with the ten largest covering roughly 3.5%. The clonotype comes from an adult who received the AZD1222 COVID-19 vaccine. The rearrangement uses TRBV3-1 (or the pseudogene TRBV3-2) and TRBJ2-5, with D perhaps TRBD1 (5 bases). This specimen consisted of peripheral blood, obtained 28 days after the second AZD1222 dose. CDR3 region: CASPFSGRETQYF. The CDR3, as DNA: TGTGCCAGCCCCTTCTCAGGGCGGGAGACCCAGTACTTC.